A selection of T cell receptor beta chains follows, all from one sample in a study of blood T cell repertoires in COVID-19. Libraries were prepared by immunoSEQ multiplex PCR; TCRdb keeps only in-frame clonotypes and omits some of them. The table has some 260,000 clones, approximately 88% seen once. Sample: peripheral blood. The source is a woman aged 70-85 years with COVID-19, enrolled during active disease. CDR3s include the opening cysteine and the closing phenylalanine or tryptophan.

CASKGNRFTDTQYF,TRBV19
CASELSGARGEQYF,TRBV7-8
CASSYALQEGGELFF,TRBV6-5
CASSSALSEQYF,TRBV12-3/TRBV12-4
CASSLGGLAGEQYF,TRBV7-9
CASKRTGGMNTEAFF,TRBV19
CASSSTANYGYTF,TRBV19
CASSPTGPYEQYF,TRBV19
CSVGGSPNTEAFF,TRBV29-1
CSASLGWELFF,TRBV20-1
CASSSALSPDTQYF,TRBV7-9
CASSYHQTGYEQYF,TRBV6-5